The present TCR beta chain was sequenced within a study of cytomegalovirus exposure and HLA in healthy donors. The study, taken as a whole, reports: Most of the TCR beta V segments (in an earlier analysis) were productive either about 87% or about 30% of the time.

PCR amplification relied on 60 Vbeta primers (plus 13 Jbeta primers). Clones were sequenced by immunoSEQ multiplex PCR, and TCRdb holds only the in-frame ones, with some missing. The table has over 70,000 clones, roughly 67% seen once. This clone was recorded a few times. What it binds is unknown. Unrecorded immune exposures were likely, despite nominal health at sampling. The sequenced material came from PBMCs. The source of this sequence is a man in his forties in good health and CMV-seropositive.

CDR3 residues: CASSLAGARGTEAFF. DNA for the CDR3: TGTGCCAGCAGTTTAGCGGGGGCGCGAGGCACTGAAGCTTTCTTT. V is TRBV28 and J is TRBJ1-1; a possible D gene is TRBD1 (6 bases). The CDR3 extends over 15 amino acids. From germline, CDR1 is MDHEN and CDR2 SYDVKM. Trimming took 2 bases from V and 4 from J, leaving 14 bases between them. Combining the CDR3 with reference TRBV28 and TRBJ1-1 gives the whole variable domain DVKVTQSSRYLVKRTGEKVFLECVQDMDHENMFWYRQDPGLGLRLIYFSYDVKMKEKGDIPEGYSVSREKKERFSLILESASTNQTSMYLCASSLAGARGTEAFFGQGTRLTVV.